The 5 T cell receptor beta chains given below trace back to one sample, sequenced in a study of blood T cell repertoires in COVID-19. Using immunoSEQ multiplex PCR, the repertoire was profiled, and TCRdb retains in-frame clones only, with some absent. This table holds roughly 68,000 clones, roughly nine tenths found once. Source material: peripheral blood. The receptor source for this set is a woman aged 50 to 60 with active COVID-19.

The chain employs TRBV29-1 and TRBJ2-1; the match to TRBD2 covers 8 bases. Unmatched junction bases numbered 9, after V lost 3 bases and J lost 5 bases. CDR3 length equals 15 residues. Germline V gene sequence: CDR1 SQVTM, CDR2 ANQGSEA. CDR3 residues: CSVDQTSGWDNEQFF. The CDR3 nucleotides are TGCAGCGTTGATCAAACTAGCGGATGGGACAATGAGCAGTTCTTC.

This sequence joins TRBV6-6 and TRBJ2-1; D not resolved. CDR1 and CDR2 from the germline V gene are MNHNY and SVGAGI (reference sequence). The CDR3 runs to 14 residues. Trimming removed 6 bases at V and 0 bases at J, with 9 bases between. The CDR3 DNA follows: TGTGCCAGCAGGATTGGCGGCTCCTACAATGAGCAGTTCTTC. The encoded protein is CASRIGGSYNEQFF.

The rearrangement links TRBV9 to TRBJ1-6, with unresolved D. The V end was cut by 3 bases, the J end by 8 bases, with 15 bases between. Germline V lookup: CDR1 SGDLS, CDR2 YYNGEE. CDR3 length: 15 residues. CDR3 nucleotides: TGTGCCAGCAGCGGAGGACTCGGTTGGGATTCACCCCTCCACTTT. It specifies CASSGGLGWDSPLHF.

J is TRBJ2-7 and V is TRBV7-3; D is possibly TRBD2 (6 bases). Germline lookup yields CDR1 SGHTA and CDR2 FQGTGA. This CDR3 has 15 residues. Between the trimmed V and J ends, which lost 4 bases and 2 bases, there was a span of 15 bases. CDR3 residues: CASSSGLSPTYEQYF. CDR3 coding DNA: TGTGCCAGCAGCTCGGGACTTAGTCCAACCTACGAGCAGTACTTC.

This clone is a singleton in its sample. The V and J genes are TRBV15 and TRBJ2-7; TRBD2 aligns across 8 bases. Trimming at V came to 0 bases and at J to 5 bases, leaving 6 bases not matched to a gene. This CDR3 contains 15 residues. Germline CDR1 LNHNV, CDR2 YYDKDF (reference sequence). The DNA of the CDR3 is TGTGCCACCAGCAGAGATGATAGCGGGGTTGACGAGCAGTACTTC. Translation: CATSRDDSGVDEQYF.